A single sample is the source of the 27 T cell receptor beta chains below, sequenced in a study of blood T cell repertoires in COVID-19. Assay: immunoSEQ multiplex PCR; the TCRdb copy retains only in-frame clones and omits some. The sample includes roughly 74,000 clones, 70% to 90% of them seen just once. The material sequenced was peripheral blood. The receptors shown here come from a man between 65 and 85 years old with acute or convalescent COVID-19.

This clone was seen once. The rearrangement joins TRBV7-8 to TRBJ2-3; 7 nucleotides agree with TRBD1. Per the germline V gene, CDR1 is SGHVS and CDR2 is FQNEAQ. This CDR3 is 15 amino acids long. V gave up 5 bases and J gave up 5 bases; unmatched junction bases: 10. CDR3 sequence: CASSPLDRVRDTQYF. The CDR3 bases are TGTGCCAGCAGCCCCCTCGACAGGGTGAGAGATACGCAGTATTTT.

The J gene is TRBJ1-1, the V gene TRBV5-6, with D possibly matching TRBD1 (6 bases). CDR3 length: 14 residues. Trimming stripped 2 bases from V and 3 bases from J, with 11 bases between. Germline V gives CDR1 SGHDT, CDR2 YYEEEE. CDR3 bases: TGTGCCAGCAGCTTTCCAGGGGCCTACACTGAAGCTTTCTTT. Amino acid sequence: CASSFPGAYTEAFF. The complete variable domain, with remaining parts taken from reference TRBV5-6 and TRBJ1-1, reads DAGVTQSPTHLIKTRGQQVTLRCSPKSGHDTVSWYQQALGQGPQFIFQYYEEEERQRGNFPDRFSGHQFPNYSSELNVNALLLGDSALYLCASSFPGAYTEAFFGQGTRLTVV.

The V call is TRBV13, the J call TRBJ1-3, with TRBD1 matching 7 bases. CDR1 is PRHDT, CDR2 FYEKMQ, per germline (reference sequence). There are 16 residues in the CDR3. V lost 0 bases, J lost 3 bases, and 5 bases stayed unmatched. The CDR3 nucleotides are TGTGCCAGCAGCTTAGGGGGACAGCTGGGTGGAAACACCATATATTTT. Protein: CASSLGGQLGGNTIYF.

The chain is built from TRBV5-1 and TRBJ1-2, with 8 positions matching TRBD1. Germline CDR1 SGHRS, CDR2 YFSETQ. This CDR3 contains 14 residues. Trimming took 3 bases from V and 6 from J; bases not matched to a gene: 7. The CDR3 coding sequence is TGCGCCAGCAGCTCGGGACAGGTCTTTCATGGCTACACCTTC. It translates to CASSSGQVFHGYTF.

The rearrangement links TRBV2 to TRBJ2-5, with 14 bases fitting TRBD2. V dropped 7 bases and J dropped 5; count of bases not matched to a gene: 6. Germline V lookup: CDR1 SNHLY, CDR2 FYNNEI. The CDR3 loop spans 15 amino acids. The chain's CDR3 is CASTRLAGGEETQYF. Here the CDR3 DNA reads TGTGCCAGCACTAGACTAGCGGGAGGGGAGGAGACCCAGTACTTC.

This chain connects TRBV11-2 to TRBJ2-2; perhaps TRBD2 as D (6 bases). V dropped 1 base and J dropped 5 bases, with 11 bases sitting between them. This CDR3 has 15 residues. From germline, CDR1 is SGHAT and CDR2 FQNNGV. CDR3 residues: CASSLGLRGTGELFF. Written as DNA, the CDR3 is TGTGCCAGCAGCTTAGGCCTCCGGGGGACCGGGGAGCTGTTTTTT. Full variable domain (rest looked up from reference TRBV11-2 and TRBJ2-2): EAGVAQSPRYKIIEKRQSVAFWCNPISGHATLYWYQQILGQGPKLLIQFQNNGVVDDSQLPKDRFSAERLKGVDSTLKIQPAKLEDSAVYLCASSLGLRGTGELFFGEGSRLTVL.

CDR3 DNA sequence: TGTGCCAGCAATCGACAGGGGGTGGCCGGGGAGCTGTTTTTT. Its protein is CASNRQGVAGELFF. The chain combines TRBV28 with TRBJ2-2; TRBD1 matches 9 bases. The CDR3 sequence is 14 residues long. Germline CDR1 reads MDHEN; CDR2 reads SYDVKM. The trim removed 7 bases at V and 6 bases at J, leaving 6 bases unmatched.

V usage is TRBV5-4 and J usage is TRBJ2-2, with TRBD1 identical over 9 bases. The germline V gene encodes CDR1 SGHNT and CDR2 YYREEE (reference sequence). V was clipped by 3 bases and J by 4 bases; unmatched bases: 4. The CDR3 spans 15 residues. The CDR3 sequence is CASSSDRGVTGELFF. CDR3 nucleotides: TGTGCCAGCAGCTCCGACAGGGGGGTCACCGGGGAGCTGTTTTTT.

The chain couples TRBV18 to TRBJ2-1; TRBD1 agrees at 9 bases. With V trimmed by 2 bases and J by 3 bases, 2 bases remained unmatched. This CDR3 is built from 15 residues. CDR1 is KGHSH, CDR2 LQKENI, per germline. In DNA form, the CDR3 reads TGTGCCAGCTCACCAATGACAGGGGGCTACAATGAGCAGTTCTTC. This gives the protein CASSPMTGGYNEQFF. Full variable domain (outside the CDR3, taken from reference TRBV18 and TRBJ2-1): NAGVMQNPRHLVRRRGQEARLRCSPMKGHSHVYWYRQLPEEGLKFMVYLQKENIIDESGMPKERFSAEFPKEGPSILRIQQVVRGDSAAYFCASSPMTGGYNEQFFGPGTRLTVL.

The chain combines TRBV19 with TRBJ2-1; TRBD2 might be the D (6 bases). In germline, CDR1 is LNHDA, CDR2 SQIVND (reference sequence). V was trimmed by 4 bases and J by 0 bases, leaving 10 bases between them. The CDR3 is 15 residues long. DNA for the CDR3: TGTGCCAGTAGTAATGGCGGGATCTCCTACAATGAGCAGTTCTTC. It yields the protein CASSNGGISYNEQFF.

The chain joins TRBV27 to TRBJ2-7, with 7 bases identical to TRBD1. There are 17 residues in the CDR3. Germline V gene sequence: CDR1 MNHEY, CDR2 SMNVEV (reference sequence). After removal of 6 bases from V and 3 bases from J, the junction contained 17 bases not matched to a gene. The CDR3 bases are TGTGCCAGCAGCCCTCAAGAGCCCGGGACAGAGAACTACGAGCAGTACTTC. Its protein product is CASSPQEPGTENYEQYF.

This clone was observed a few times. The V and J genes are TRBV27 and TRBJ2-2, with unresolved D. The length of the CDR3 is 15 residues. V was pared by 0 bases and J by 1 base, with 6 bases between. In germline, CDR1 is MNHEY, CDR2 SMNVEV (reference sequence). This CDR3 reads CASSLSPGNTGELFF. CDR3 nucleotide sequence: TGTGCCAGCAGTTTATCGCCAGGGAACACCGGGGAGCTGTTTTTT.

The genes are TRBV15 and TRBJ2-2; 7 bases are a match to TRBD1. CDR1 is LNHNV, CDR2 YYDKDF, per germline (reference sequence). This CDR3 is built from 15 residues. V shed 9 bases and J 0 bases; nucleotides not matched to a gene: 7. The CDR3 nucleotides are TGTGCCACACGAGTGGGGACAGCGAACACCGGGGAGCTGTTTTTT. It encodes CATRVGTANTGELFF.

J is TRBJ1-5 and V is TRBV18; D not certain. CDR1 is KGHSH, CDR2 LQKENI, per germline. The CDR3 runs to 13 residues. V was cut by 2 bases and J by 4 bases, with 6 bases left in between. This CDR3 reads CASSPERNQPQHF. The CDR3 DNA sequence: TGTGCCAGCTCACCAGAACGGAATCAGCCCCAGCATTTT. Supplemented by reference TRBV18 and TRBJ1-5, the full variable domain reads NAGVMQNPRHLVRRRGQEARLRCSPMKGHSHVYWYRQLPEEGLKFMVYLQKENIIDESGMPKERFSAEFPKEGPSILRIQQVVRGDSAAYFCASSPERNQPQHFGDGTRLSIL.

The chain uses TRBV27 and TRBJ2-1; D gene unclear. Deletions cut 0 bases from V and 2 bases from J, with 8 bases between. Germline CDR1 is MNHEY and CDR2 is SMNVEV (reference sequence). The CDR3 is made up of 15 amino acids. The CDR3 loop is CASSLSLGAYNEQFF. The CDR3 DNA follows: TGTGCCAGCAGTTTATCCTTGGGCGCCTACAATGAGCAGTTCTTC.

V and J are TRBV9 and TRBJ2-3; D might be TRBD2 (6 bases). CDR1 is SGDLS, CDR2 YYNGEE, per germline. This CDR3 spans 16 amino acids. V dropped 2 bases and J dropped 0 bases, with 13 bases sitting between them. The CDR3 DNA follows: TGTGCCAGCAGCGTCGTAGCGGCTACTAGCACAGATACGCAGTATTTT. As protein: CASSVVAATSTDTQYF. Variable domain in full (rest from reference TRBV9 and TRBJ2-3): DSGVTQTPKHLITATGQRVTLRCSPRSGDLSVYWYQQSLDQGLQFLIQYYNGEERAKGNILERFSAQQFPDLHSELNLSSLELGDSALYFCASSVVAATSTDTQYFGPGTRLTVL.

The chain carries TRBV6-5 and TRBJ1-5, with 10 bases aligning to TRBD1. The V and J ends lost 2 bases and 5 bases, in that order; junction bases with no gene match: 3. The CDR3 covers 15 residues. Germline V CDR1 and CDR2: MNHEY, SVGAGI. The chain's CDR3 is CASSYVGTGDQPQHF. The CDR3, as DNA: TGTGCCAGCAGTTACGTCGGGACAGGGGATCAGCCCCAGCATTTT.

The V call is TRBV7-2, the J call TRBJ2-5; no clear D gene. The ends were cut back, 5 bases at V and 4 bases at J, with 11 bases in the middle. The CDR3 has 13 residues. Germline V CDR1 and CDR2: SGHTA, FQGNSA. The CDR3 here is CASSPPGSETQYF. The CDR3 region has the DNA TGTGCCAGCAGCCCCCCCGGGTCAGAGACCCAGTACTTC.

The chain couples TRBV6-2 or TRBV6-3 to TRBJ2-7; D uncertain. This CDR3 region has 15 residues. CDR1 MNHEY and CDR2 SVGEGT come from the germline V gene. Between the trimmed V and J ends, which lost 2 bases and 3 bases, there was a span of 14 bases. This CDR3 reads CASSYQPEKHYEQYF. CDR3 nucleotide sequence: TGTGCCAGCAGTTACCAACCCGAAAAACACTACGAGCAGTACTTC.

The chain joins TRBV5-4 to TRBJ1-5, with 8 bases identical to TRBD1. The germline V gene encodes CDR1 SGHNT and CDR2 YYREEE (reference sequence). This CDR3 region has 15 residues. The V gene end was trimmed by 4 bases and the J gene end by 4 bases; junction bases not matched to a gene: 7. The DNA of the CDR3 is TGTGCCAGCAGCCGCGGACAGGGAGGAAATCAGCCCCAGCATTTT. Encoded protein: CASSRGQGGNQPQHF.

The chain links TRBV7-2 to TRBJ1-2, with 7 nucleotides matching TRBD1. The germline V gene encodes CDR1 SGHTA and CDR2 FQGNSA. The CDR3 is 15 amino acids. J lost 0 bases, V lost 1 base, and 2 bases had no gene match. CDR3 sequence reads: CASSLVQGANYGYTF. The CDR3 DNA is TGTGCCAGCAGCTTAGTTCAGGGGGCTAACTATGGCTACACCTTC.

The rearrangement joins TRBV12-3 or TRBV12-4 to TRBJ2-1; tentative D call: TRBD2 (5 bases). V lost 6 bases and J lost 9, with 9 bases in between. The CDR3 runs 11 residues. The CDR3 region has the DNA TGTGCCAGCAGCCGAGGGTCTGAGCAGTTCTTC. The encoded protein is CASSRGSEQFF.

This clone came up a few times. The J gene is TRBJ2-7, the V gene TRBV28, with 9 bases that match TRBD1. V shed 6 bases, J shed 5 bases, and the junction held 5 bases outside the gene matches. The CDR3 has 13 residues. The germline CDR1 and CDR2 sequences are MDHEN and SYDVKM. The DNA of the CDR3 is TGTGCCAGCAGGACAGGGGGATTCGACGAGCAGTACTTC. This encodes CASRTGGFDEQYF.

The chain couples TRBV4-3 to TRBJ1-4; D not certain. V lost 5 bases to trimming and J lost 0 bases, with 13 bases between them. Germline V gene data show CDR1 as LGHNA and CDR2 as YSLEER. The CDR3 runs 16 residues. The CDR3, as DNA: TGCGCCAGCAGCATGGGCTTACAACCAACTAATGAAAAACTGTTTTTT. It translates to CASSMGLQPTNEKLFF.

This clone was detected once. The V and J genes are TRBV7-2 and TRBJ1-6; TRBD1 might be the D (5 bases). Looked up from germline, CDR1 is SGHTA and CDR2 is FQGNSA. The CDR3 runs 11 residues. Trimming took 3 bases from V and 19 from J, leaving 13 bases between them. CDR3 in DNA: TGTGCCAGCAGCTTGGGCATGGGGCTTCACTTT. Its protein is CASSLGMGLHF. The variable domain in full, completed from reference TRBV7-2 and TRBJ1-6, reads GAGVSQSPSNKVTEKGKDVELRCDPISGHTALYWYRQSLGQGLEFLIYFQGNSAPDKSGLPSDRFSAERTGGSVSTLTIQRTQQEDSAVYLCASSLGMGLHFGNGTRLTVT.

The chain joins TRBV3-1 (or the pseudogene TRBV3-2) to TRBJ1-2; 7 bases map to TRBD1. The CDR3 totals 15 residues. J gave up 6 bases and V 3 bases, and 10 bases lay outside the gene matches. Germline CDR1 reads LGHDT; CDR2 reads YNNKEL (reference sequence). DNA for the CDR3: TGTGCCAGCAGCCATCACCTAAACAGGGGAAATGGCTACACCTTC. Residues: CASSHHLNRGNGYTF.

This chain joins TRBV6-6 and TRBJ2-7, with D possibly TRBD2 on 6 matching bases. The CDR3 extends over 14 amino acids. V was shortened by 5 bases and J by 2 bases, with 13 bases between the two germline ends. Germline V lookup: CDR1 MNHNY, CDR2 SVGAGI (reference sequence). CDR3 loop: CASSPGVTPYEQYF. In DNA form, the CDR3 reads TGTGCCAGCAGTCCGGGGGTGACACCCTACGAGCAGTACTTC.